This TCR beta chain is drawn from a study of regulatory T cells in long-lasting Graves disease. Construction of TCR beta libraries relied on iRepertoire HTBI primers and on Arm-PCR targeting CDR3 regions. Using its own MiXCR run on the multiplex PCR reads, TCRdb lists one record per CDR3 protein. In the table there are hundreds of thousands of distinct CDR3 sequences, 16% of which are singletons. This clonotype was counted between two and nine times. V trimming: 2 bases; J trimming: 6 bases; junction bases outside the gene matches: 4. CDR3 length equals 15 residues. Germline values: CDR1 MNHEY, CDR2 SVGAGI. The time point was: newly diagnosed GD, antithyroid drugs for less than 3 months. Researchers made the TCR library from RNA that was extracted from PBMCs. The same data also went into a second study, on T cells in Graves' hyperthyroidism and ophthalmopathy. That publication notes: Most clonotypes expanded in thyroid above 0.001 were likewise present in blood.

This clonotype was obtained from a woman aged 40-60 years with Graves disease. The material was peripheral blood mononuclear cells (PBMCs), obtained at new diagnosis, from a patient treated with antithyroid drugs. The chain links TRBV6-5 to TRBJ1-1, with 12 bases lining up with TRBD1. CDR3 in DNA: TGTGCCAGCAGTTACCGGGACAGGGGGCCCCCTGAAGCTTTCTTT. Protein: CASSYRDRGPPEAFF.